This T cell receptor (beta chain) comes out of a study of long-term antiretroviral therapy in people with HIV. Version v3.0 of the immunoSEQ assay ran at survey level. Assay: immunoSEQ multiplex PCR; the TCRdb copy retains only in-frame clones and omits some. The sample holds about 12,000 clones, 88% seen once. Germline CDR1 MNHEY, CDR2 SVGAGI. CDR3 length: 16 amino acids. V lost 2 bases, J lost 7 bases, and 9 bases stayed unmatched. The clonotype comes from a woman aged 40 to 49 with HIV. The input for sequencing was unsorted PBMCs, taken 2.1 years after starting antiretroviral therapy. V gene TRBV6-5 combines with J gene TRBJ1-4; TRBD1 aligns across 8 bases. CDR3 nucleotide sequence: TGTGCCAGCAGTTACGAACCGACAGGGGTGGGTGAAAAACTGTTTTTT. Amino acid sequence: CASSYEPTGVGEKLFF.